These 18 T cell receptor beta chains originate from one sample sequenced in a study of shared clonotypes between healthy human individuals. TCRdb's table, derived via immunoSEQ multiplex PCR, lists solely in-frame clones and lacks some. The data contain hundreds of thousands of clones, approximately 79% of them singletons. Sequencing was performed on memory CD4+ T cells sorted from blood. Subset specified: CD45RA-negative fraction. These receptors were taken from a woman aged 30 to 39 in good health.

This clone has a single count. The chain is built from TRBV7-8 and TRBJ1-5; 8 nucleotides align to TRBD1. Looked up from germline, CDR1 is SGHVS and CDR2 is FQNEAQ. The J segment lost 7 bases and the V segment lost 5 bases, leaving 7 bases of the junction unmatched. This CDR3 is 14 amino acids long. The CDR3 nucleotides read TGTGCCAGCAGCGGAGACAGGGGAAGACAGCCCCAGCATTTT. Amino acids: CASSGDRGRQPQHF. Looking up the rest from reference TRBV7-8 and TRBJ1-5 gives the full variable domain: GAGVSQSPRYKVAKRGQDVALRCDPISGHVSLFWYQQALGQGPEFLTYFQNEAQLDKSGLPSDRFFAERPEGSVSTLKIQRTQQEDSAVYLCASSGDRGRQPQHFGDGTRLSIL.

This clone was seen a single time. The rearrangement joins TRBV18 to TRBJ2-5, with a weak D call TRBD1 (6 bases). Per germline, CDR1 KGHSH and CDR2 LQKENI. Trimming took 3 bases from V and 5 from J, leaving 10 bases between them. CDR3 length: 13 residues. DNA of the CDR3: TGTGCCAGCTCACCGGGACAATTTGAGACCCAGTACTTC. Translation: CASSPGQFETQYF.

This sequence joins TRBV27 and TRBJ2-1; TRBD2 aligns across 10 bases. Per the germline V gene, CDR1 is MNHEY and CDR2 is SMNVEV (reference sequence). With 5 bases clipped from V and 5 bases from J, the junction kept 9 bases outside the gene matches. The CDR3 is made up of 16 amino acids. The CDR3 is CASSALSGRVHNEQFF. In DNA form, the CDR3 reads TGTGCCAGCAGTGCCCTGAGCGGGAGGGTTCACAATGAGCAGTTCTTC.

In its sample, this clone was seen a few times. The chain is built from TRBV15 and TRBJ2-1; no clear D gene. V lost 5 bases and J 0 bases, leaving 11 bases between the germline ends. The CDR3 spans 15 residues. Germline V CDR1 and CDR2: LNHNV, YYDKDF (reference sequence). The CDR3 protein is CATSGRASSYNEQFF. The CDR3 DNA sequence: TGTGCCACCAGCGGTCGAGCAAGCTCCTACAATGAGCAGTTCTTC.

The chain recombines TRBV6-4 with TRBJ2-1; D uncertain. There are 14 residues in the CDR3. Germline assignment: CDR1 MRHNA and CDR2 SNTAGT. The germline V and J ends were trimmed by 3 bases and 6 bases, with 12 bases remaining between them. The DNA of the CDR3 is TGTGCCAGCAGTGATCCCGATTTACCCAATGAGCAGTTCTTC. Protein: CASSDPDLPNEQFF.

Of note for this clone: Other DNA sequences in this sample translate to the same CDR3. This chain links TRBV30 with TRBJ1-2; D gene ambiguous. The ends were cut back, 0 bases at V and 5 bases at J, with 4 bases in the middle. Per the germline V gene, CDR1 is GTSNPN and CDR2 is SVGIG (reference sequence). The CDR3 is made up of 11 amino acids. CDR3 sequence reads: CAWSVGYGYTF. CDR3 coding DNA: TGTGCCTGGAGTGTTGGGTATGGCTACACCTTC.

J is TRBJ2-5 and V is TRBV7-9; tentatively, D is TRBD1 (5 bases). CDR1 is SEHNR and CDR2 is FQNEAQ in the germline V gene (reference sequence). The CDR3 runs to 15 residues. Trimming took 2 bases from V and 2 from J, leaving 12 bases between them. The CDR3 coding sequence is TGTGCCAGCAGCTTAATGGACACAGGTCAAGAGACCCAGTACTTC. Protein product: CASSLMDTGQETQYF. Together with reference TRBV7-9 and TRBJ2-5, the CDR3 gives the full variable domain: DTGVSQNPRHKITKRGQNVTFRCDPISEHNRLYWYRQTLGQGPEFLTYFQNEAQLEKSRLLSDRFSAERPKGSFSTLEIQRTEQGDSAMYLCASSLMDTGQETQYFGPGTRLLVL.

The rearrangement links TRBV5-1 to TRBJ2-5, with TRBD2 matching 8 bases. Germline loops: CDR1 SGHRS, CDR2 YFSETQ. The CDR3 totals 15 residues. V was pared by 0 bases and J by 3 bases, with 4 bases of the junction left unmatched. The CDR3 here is CASSLGGGLEETQYF. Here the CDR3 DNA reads TGCGCCAGCAGCTTGGGAGGGGGACTAGAAGAGACCCAGTACTTC.

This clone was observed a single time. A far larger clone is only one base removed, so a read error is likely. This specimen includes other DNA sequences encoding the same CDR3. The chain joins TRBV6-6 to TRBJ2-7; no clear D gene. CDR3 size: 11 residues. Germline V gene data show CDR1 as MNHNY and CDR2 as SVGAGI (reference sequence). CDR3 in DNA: TGTGCCAGCAGTCACTCCTACGAGCAGTACTTC. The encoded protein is CASSHSYEQYF.

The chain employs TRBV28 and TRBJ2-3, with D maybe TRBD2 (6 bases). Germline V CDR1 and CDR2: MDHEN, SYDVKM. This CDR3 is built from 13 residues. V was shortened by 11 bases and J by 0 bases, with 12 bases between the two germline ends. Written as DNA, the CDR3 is TGTGCCGGCAAGCGGGCTAGCACAGATACGCAGTATTTT. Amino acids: CAGKRASTDTQYF.

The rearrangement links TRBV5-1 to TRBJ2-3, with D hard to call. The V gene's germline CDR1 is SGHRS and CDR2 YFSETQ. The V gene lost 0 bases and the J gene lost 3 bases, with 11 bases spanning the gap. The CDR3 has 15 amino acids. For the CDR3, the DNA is TGCGCCAGCAGCTTGGGGAGAGGATTGACAGATACGCAGTATTTT. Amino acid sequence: CASSLGRGLTDTQYF.

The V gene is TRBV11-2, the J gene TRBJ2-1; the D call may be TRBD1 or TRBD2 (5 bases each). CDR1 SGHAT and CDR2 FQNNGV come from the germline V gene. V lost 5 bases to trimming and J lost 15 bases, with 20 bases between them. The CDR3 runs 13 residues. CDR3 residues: CASSPGTLIVGFF. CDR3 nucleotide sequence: TGTGCCAGCAGCCCCGGGACCCTGATTGTAGGGTTCTTC.

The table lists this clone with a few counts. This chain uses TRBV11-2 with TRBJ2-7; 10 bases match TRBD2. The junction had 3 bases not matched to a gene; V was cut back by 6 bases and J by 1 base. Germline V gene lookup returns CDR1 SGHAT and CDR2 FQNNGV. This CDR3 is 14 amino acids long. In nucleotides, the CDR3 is TGTGCCAGCAGGCCGACTAGCGGGTCCTACGAGCAGTACTTC. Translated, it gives CASRPTSGSYEQYF.

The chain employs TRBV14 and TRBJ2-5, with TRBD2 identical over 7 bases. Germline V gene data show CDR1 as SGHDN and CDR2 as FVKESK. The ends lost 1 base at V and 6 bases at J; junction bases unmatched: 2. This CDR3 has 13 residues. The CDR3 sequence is CASSQGGLKTQYF. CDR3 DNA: TGTGCCAGCAGCCAAGGGGGACTAAAGACCCAGTACTTC.

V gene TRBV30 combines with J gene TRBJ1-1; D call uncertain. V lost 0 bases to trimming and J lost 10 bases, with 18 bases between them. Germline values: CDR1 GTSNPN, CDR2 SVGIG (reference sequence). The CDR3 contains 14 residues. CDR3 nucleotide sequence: TGTGCCTGGAGTGTCCCTCTTCCCGCGCGGGGAGCTTTCTTT. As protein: CAWSVPLPARGAFF.

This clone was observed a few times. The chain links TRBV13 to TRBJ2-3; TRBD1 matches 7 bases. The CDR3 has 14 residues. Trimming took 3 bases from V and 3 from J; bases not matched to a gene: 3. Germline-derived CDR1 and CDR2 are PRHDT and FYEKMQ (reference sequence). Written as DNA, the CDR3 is TGTGCCAGCAGCTTGGGACAGCCGACAGATACGCAGTATTTT. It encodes CASSLGQPTDTQYF.

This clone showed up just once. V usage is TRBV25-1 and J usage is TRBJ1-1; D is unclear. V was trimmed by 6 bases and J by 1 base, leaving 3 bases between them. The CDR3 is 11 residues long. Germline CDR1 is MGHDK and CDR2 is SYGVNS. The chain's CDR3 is CASRENTEAFF. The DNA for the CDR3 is TGTGCCAGCAGGGAGAACACTGAAGCTTTCTTT.

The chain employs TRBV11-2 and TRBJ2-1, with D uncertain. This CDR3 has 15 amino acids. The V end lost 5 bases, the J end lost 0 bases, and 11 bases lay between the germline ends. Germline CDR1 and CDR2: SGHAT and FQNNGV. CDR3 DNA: TGTGCCAGCAGCCCACGGCCCAGCTCCTACAATGAGCAGTTCTTC. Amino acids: CASSPRPSSYNEQFF.